One and the same sample provided the 26 T cell receptor beta chains below, sequenced in a study of cytomegalovirus exposure and HLA in healthy donors. The PCR made use of 60 Vbeta and 13 Jbeta primers. Assay used: immunoSEQ multiplex PCR; TCRdb lists only in-frame clones, some missing. Its table records some 84,000 clones. The sequencing sample was made of PBMCs. The origin of the receptors is a man over 45 in good health and CMV-seronegative.

The V gene is TRBV5-6, the J gene TRBJ2-5; 7 bases line up with TRBD2. CDR3 length: 13 amino acids. The V and J ends lost 2 bases and 5 bases, in that order; junction bases with no gene match: 3. The germline gives CDR1 SGHDT, CDR2 YYEEEE. The CDR3 nucleotides read TGTGCCAGCAGCTTTTCAGCGGGGGAGACCCAGTACTTC. Translation gives CASSFSAGETQYF.

The chain has TRBV28 and TRBJ1-6, with D possibly TRBD1 on 6 matching bases. The germline V gene encodes CDR1 MDHEN and CDR2 SYDVKM. V lost 6 bases to trimming and J lost 10 bases, with 16 bases between them. CDR3 length equals 14 residues. The CDR3 nucleotides read TGTGCCAGCAGCGATACAGGGCTCGGGTCACCCCTCCACTTT. This codes for CASSDTGLGSPLHF.

The V call is TRBV6-6, the J call TRBJ1-1, with 9 nucleotides matching TRBD1. The CDR3 sequence is 15 residues long. The germline V gene has CDR1 MNHNY and CDR2 SVGAGI (reference sequence). After removal of 5 bases from V and 3 bases from J, the junction contained 7 bases not matched to a gene. Written as DNA, the CDR3 is TGTGCCAGCAGTACAAGGACAGGGGACGACACTGAAGCTTTCTTT. Amino acid sequence: CASSTRTGDDTEAFF.

This chain links TRBV14 with TRBJ1-1; D possibly corresponds to TRBD1 (6 bases). The CDR3 has 15 amino acids. The germline gives CDR1 SGHDN, CDR2 FVKESK. Trimming left V 0 bases short and J 1 base short, with 9 bases between. CDR3 nucleotide sequence: TGTGCCAGCAGCCAAGAGAACAGGGCGAACACTGAAGCTTTCTTT. Amino acid sequence: CASSQENRANTEAFF.

This chain links TRBV6-5 with TRBJ2-1; weak D call: TRBD1 (6 bases). The V gene lost 5 bases and the J gene lost 8 bases, with 16 bases spanning the gap. CDR1 is MNHEY, CDR2 SVGAGI, per germline. The CDR3 has 14 residues. CDR3 sequence (DNA): TGTGCCAGCAGTCGCTTCTCACAGGGCTATGAGCAGTTCTTC. It specifies CASSRFSQGYEQFF.

The gene calls are TRBV4-2 and TRBJ1-2; D not resolved. The CDR3 is 15 residues long. Germline V gene data show CDR1 as LGHNA and CDR2 as YNFKEQ. Trimming removed 0 bases from V and 4 bases from J, with 12 bases in between. The CDR3 nucleotides are TGTGCCAGCAGCCAAGATTCGGAGGGCGGCTATGGCTACACCTTC. Translation gives CASSQDSEGGYGYTF.

The gene calls are TRBV7-3 and TRBJ2-2, with TRBD2 as a possible D gene (6 bases). V was shortened by 4 bases and J by 5 bases, with 14 bases between the two germline ends. The CDR3 spans 15 residues. The germline CDR1 and CDR2 sequences are SGHTA and FQGTGA. The CDR3 nucleotides read TGTGCCAGCAGCTCGGGACTGCTTGGGACCGGGGAGCTGTTTTTT. It yields the protein CASSSGLLGTGELFF.

The rearrangement uses TRBV2 and TRBJ1-6; weak D call: TRBD1 (5 bases). Looked up from germline, CDR1 is SNHLY and CDR2 is FYNNEI. V lost 0 bases and J 8 bases, leaving 17 bases between the germline ends. This CDR3 region has 17 residues. CDR3 sequence reads: CASSEALQGATDSPLHF. CDR3 nucleotide sequence: TGTGCCAGCAGTGAAGCGCTTCAAGGGGCCACCGATTCACCCCTCCACTTT.

The V and J genes are TRBV7-3 and TRBJ1-1; D gene uncertain. CDR1 and CDR2 (germline): SGHTA, FQGTGA. V was cut by 4 bases and J by 5 bases, with 11 bases left in between. The CDR3 sequence is 13 residues long. CDR3 region: CASSSGLRTEAFF. CDR3 sequence (DNA): TGTGCCAGCAGCTCGGGGTTGAGGACTGAAGCTTTCTTT.

This chain links TRBV6-1 with TRBJ2-7; 8 positions agree with TRBD1. The CDR3 is made up of 13 amino acids. Germline V CDR1 and CDR2: MNHNS, SASEGT. V shed 8 bases, J shed 4 bases, and the junction held 7 bases outside the gene matches. The CDR3 is CASGGQVRYEQYF. CDR3 DNA sequence: TGTGCCAGCGGGGGACAGGTCAGATACGAGCAGTACTTC.

V usage is TRBV27 and J usage is TRBJ1-2; TRBD1 matches at 10 bases. This CDR3 spans 14 amino acids. From germline, CDR1 is MNHEY and CDR2 SMNVEV (reference sequence). The V and J ends lost 3 bases and 8 bases, in that order; junction bases with no gene match: 6. The DNA of the CDR3 is TGTGCCAGCAGTTTTAGGGGGACAGGGGTAGGCTACACCTTC. This gives the protein CASSFRGTGVGYTF.

V usage is TRBV29-1 and J usage is TRBJ1-5; 9 nucleotides align to TRBD1. CDR3 size: 13 residues. Germline V gene lookup returns CDR1 SQVTM and CDR2 ANQGSEA. The ends lost 8 bases at V and 7 bases at J; junction bases unmatched: 9. The CDR3 reads CSTSQGAGQPQHF. The CDR3 bases are TGCAGCACATCACAGGGGGCTGGGCAGCCCCAGCATTTT.

This sequence joins TRBV7-8 and TRBJ1-2; D is unresolved. The CDR3 totals 12 residues. Germline V gene data show CDR1 as SGHVS and CDR2 as FQNEAQ. Trimming removed 3 bases from V and 13 bases from J, with 15 bases in between. The CDR3 DNA follows: TGTGCCAGCAGCTTGTTAGGGAGGTCGGCCACCTTC. Translated, it gives CASSLLGRSATF.

The V gene is TRBV9, the J gene TRBJ1-4; D gene ambiguous. Trimming took off 2 bases at V and 6 bases at J, with 26 bases between the two ends. Germline loops: CDR1 SGDLS, CDR2 YYNGEE. This CDR3 has 19 residues. The DNA for the CDR3 is TGTGCCAGCAGCGTTAGTGTTGGCAGTAATGGGAGGTACGATGAAAAACTGTTTTTT. Residues: CASSVSVGSNGRYDEKLFF. The complete variable domain, with remaining parts taken from reference TRBV9 and TRBJ1-4, reads DSGVTQTPKHLITATGQRVTLRCSPRSGDLSVYWYQQSLDQGLQFLIQYYNGEERAKGNILERFSAQQFPDLHSELNLSSLELGDSALYFCASSVSVGSNGRYDEKLFFGSGTQLSVL.

The chain couples TRBV5-1 to TRBJ1-2; 7 nucleotides match TRBD1. CDR3 size: 14 residues. With 2 bases clipped from V and 7 bases from J, the junction kept 8 bases outside the gene matches. The germline CDR1 and CDR2 sequences are SGHRS and YFSETQ. The CDR3 is CASSFTTGSGGYTF. The DNA for the CDR3 is TGCGCCAGCAGCTTTACGACAGGGTCGGGTGGCTACACCTTC.

The chain employs TRBV7-6 and TRBJ2-1; 9 bases fit TRBD2. After removal of 4 bases from V and 5 bases from J, the junction contained 12 bases not matched to a gene. Germline CDR1 SGHVS, CDR2 FNYEAQ. This CDR3 spans 17 amino acids. CDR3 sequence: CASSSRTRGGPDNEQFF. For the CDR3, the DNA is TGTGCCAGCAGCTCCCGTACGCGGGGGGGCCCCGACAATGAGCAGTTCTTC.

The chain combines TRBV5-1 with TRBJ2-7, with D possibly being TRBD1 (5 bases). The V end was cut by 3 bases, the J end by 2 bases, with 12 bases between. The CDR3 runs to 14 residues. Germline assignment: CDR1 SGHRS and CDR2 YFSETQ. The CDR3 DNA follows: TGCGCCAGCAGCTCACGACAGAGCGCCTACGAGCAGTACTTC. Its translation: CASSSRQSAYEQYF. Full variable domain (rest looked up from reference TRBV5-1 and TRBJ2-7): KAGVTQTPRYLIKTRGQQVTLSCSPISGHRSVSWYQQTPGQGLQFLFEYFSETQRNKGNFPGRFSGRQFSNSRSEMNVSTLELGDSALYLCASSSRQSAYEQYFGPGTRLTVT.

CDR3 loop: CASSVDSLAPYNEQFF. For the CDR3, the DNA is TGTGCCAGCAGCGTAGACAGCCTAGCACCCTACAATGAGCAGTTCTTC. The chain combines TRBV9 with TRBJ2-1; D possibly corresponds to TRBD2 (5 bases). This CDR3 spans 16 amino acids. V was trimmed by 0 bases and J by 2 bases, leaving 12 bases between them. Germline V gene sequence: CDR1 SGDLS, CDR2 YYNGEE.

The chain joins TRBV10-2 to TRBJ2-5; TRBD2 agrees at 13 bases. The CDR3 loop spans 15 amino acids. V was pared by 6 bases and J by 2 bases, with 3 bases of the junction left unmatched. The germline gives CDR1 WSHSY, CDR2 SAAADI. The CDR3 sequence is CASRGGLAGQETQYF. The CDR3 nucleotides read TGCGCCAGCAGGGGGGGACTAGCGGGGCAAGAGACCCAGTACTTC.

The rearrangement uses TRBV4-2 and TRBJ2-5; D remains ambiguous. Germline-derived CDR1 and CDR2 are LGHNA and YNFKEQ. The CDR3 is made up of 14 amino acids. The V gene lost 0 bases and the J gene lost 7 bases, with 12 bases spanning the gap. For the CDR3, the DNA is TGTGCCAGCAGCCAAGATTCGGTCTCAGGGACCCAGTACTTC. Translated: CASSQDSVSGTQYF.

The rearrangement uses TRBV5-8 and TRBJ1-5; TRBD1 is a possible D gene (6 bases). The length of the CDR3 is 19 residues. Trimming took 4 bases from V and 3 from J, leaving 26 bases between them. Germline-derived CDR1 and CDR2 are SGHTS and YDEGEE. The CDR3 bases are TGTGCCAGCAGCGGGGGCGGAAGGGGACCAGAGTCCGTCAATCAGCCCCAGCATTTT. As protein: CASSGGGRGPESVNQPQHF.

The chain uses TRBV6-5 and TRBJ2-7; 9 bases are shared with TRBD1. The CDR3 runs to 15 residues. Germline CDR1 MNHEY, CDR2 SVGAGI. The trim removed 2 bases at V and 0 bases at J, leaving 2 bases unmatched. CDR3 coding DNA: TGTGCCAGCAGTTACGCGACAGGGGGCTCCTACGAGCAGTACTTC. Amino acid sequence: CASSYATGGSYEQYF.

The chain combines TRBV29-1 with TRBJ2-7, with D perhaps matching TRBD1 (5 bases). Germline lookup yields CDR1 SQVTM and CDR2 ANQGSEA. This CDR3 is 15 amino acids long. Trimming stripped 3 bases from V and 5 bases from J, with 20 bases between. CDR3 nucleotides: TGCAGCGTTGACCTGGACATTTTCTCGGGCCACGAGCAGTACTTC. Amino acid sequence: CSVDLDIFSGHEQYF.

The chain has TRBV5-1 and TRBJ2-3; 13 nucleotides align to TRBD2. There are 15 residues in the CDR3. Trimming removed 2 bases from V and 6 bases from J; junction bases left unmatched: 3. Germline lookup yields CDR1 SGHRS and CDR2 YFSETQ. CDR3 bases: TGCGCCAGCAGCTTACTAGCGGGGGGGGCTGATACGCAGTATTTT. Residues: CASSLLAGGADTQYF.

The CDR3 sequence: CASSPTGTSGYYNEQFF. In DNA, the CDR3 is TGCGCCAGCAGCCCGACCGGGACTAGCGGGTACTACAATGAGCAGTTCTTC. The chain recombines TRBV5-1 with TRBJ2-1, with 12 bases fitting TRBD2. The trim removed 4 bases at V and 3 bases at J, leaving 8 bases unmatched. The CDR3 covers 17 residues. In germline, CDR1 is SGHRS, CDR2 YFSETQ.

J is TRBJ2-6 and V is TRBV19, with D possibly matching TRBD1 (6 bases). Per the germline V gene, CDR1 is LNHDA and CDR2 is SQIVND (reference sequence). V shed 1 base and J shed 2 bases, with 12 bases lying between them. This CDR3 contains 17 residues. CDR3 sequence (DNA): TGTGCCAGTAGTATAGGGGGGCGCGGCCCTGGGGCCAACGTCCTGACTTTC. The encoded protein is CASSIGGRGPGANVLTF.